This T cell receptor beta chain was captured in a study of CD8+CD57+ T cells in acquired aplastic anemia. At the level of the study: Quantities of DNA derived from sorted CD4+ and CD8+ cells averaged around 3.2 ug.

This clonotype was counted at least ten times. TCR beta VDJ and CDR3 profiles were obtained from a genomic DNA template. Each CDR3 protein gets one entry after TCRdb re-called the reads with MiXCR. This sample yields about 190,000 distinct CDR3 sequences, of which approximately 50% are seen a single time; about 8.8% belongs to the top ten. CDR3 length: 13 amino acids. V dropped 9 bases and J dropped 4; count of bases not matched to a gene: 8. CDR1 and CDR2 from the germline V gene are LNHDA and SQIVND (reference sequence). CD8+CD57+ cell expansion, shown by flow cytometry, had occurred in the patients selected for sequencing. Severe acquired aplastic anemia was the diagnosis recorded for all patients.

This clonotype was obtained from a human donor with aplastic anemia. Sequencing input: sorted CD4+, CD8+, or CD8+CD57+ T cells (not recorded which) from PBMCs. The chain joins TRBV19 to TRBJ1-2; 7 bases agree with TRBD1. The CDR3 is CASGKQGTYGYTF. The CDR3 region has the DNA TGTGCCAGCGGAAAACAGGGGACCTATGGCTACACCTTC.